The 23 T cell receptor beta chains reported below all come from one sample, sequenced in a study of CD8 T cells in Susac syndrome. When the RNA was reverse transcribed, random hexamers were used with an input of 0.5 to 1 ug. TCRdb used MiXCR to reprocess the immunoSEQ multiplex PCR reads, holding one entry per CDR3 protein. The table has approximately 80,000 distinct CDR3 sequences, approximately 93% seen once; the top ten hold 0.52%. The source material was CD8+ T cells from PBMCs. The source is a human donor with Susac syndrome.

This clonotype was recorded only once. The V gene is TRBV12-3 or TRBV12-4, the J gene TRBJ1-4, with a possible D match to TRBD1 (6 bases). Trimming removed 2 bases from V and 7 bases from J, with 11 bases in between. CDR3 length: 14 amino acids. The CDR3 reads CASSLNRATEKLFF. CDR3 nucleotides: TGTGCCAGCAGTTTAAACAGGGCGACTGAAAAACTGTTTTTT.

V and J are TRBV15 and TRBJ2-1; no clear D. Germline CDR1 and CDR2: LNHNV and YYDKDF (reference sequence). V lost 0 bases and J lost 6, with 0 bases in between. The length of the CDR3 is 11 residues. This chain's CDR3 is CATSRDNEQFF. For the CDR3, the DNA is TGTGCCACCAGCAGAGACAATGAGCAGTTCTTC.

This chain joins TRBV7-3 and TRBJ2-7, with D perhaps matching TRBD1 (7 bases). Germline V gene data show CDR1 as SGHTA and CDR2 as FQGTGA. CDR3 length: 14 amino acids. V was shortened by 5 bases and J by 4 bases, with 15 bases between the two germline ends. CDR3 in amino acids: CASSTQGRPYEQYF. DNA of the CDR3: TGTGCCAGCAGCACACAGGGGAGGCCTTACGAGCAGTACTTC.

The V gene is TRBV30, the J gene TRBJ2-3; TRBD2 aligns across 11 bases. This CDR3 comprises 13 residues. After removal of 8 bases from V and 6 bases from J, the junction contained 7 bases not matched to a gene. Germline V gene lookup returns CDR1 GTSNPN and CDR2 SVGIG (reference sequence). The CDR3 loop reads CAGLPSGGDTQYF. The CDR3 bases are TGTGCCGGTCTACCTAGCGGGGGGGATACGCAGTATTTT.

This sequence joins TRBV21-1 and TRBJ2-7. TRBV21-1 is a pseudogene. The CDR3 has 15 residues. Here the CDR3 DNA reads TGTGCCAGCAGCAAAGGTCCAGGAAGACTTCGCGAGCAGTACTTC. It yields the protein CASSKGPGRLREQYF.

Here the CDR3 reads CAISDRGNQPQHF. Here the CDR3 DNA reads TGTGCCATCAGTGACCGGGGCAATCAGCCCCAGCATTTT. The rearrangement joins TRBV10-3 to TRBJ1-5; no firm D call. The CDR3 totals 13 residues. From germline, CDR1 is ENHRY and CDR2 SYGVKD. The V end was cut by 3 bases, the J end by 2 bases, with 5 bases between.

This sequence joins TRBV27 and TRBJ1-2, with no clear D. V was clipped by 3 bases and J by 4 bases, with 9 bases between them. This CDR3 has 13 amino acids. Germline loops: CDR1 MNHEY, CDR2 SMNVEV (reference sequence). The CDR3 DNA is TGTGCCAGCAGTTTCACTAACGGCTATGGCTACACCTTC. Protein: CASSFTNGYGYTF.

This chain uses TRBV2 with TRBJ2-7; no clear D gene. The V gene lost 8 bases and the J gene lost 2 bases, with 10 bases spanning the gap. The germline V gene encodes CDR1 SNHLY and CDR2 FYNNEI. This CDR3 is built from 12 residues. CDR3 amino acids: CASGPYPYEQYF. For the CDR3, the DNA is TGTGCCAGCGGTCCGTACCCCTACGAGCAGTACTTC. Combining the CDR3 with reference TRBV2 and TRBJ2-7 gives the whole variable domain EPEVTQTPSHQVTQMGQEVILRCVPISNHLYFYWYRQILGQKVEFLVSFYNNEISEKSEIFDDQFSVERPDGSNFTLKIRSTKLEDSAMYFCASGPYPYEQYFGPGTRLTVT.

The J gene is TRBJ2-7, the V gene TRBV29-1; 10 bases are a match to TRBD1. CDR1 is SQVTM, CDR2 ANQGSEA, per germline. With V trimmed by 1 base and J by 1 base, 4 bases remained unmatched. This CDR3 is 15 amino acids long. The CDR3 region is CSVEGPGQGSYEQYF. The CDR3 DNA reads as TGCAGCGTTGAAGGACCGGGACAGGGGTCCTACGAGCAGTACTTC.

The gene calls are TRBV5-6 and TRBJ2-7, with 9 bases matching TRBD2. The CDR3 spans 15 residues. Germline values: CDR1 SGHDT, CDR2 YYEEEE. J was trimmed by 4 bases and V by 0 bases; bases with no gene match: 5. CDR3: CASSLEASGAYEQYF. In DNA, the CDR3 is TGTGCCAGCAGCTTGGAGGCTAGCGGGGCTTACGAGCAGTACTTC.

This chain joins TRBV10-3 and TRBJ2-1, with a weak D call TRBD2 (5 bases). Germline CDR1 reads ENHRY; CDR2 reads SYGVKD. CDR3 length: 13 amino acids. V lost 6 bases to trimming and J lost 3 bases, with 9 bases between them. CDR3 in DNA: TGTGCCATCAGGGAGGAGAACTACAATGAGCAGTTCTTC. This gives the protein CAIREENYNEQFF.

The rearrangement uses TRBV6-5 and TRBJ2-1, with TRBD2 as a possible D gene (5 bases). Germline V gene data show CDR1 as MNHEY and CDR2 as SVGAGI. The CDR3 has 14 residues. V dropped 6 bases and J dropped 10 bases, with 19 bases sitting between them. This CDR3 is CASRPRGVQWEQFF. The CDR3 nucleotides are TGTGCCAGCAGACCCCGGGGAGTACAATGGGAGCAGTTCTTC.

V and J are TRBV7-6 and TRBJ1-5; D is unresolved. The V gene lost 6 bases and the J gene lost 1 base, with 13 bases spanning the gap. This CDR3 comprises 15 residues. CDR1 SGHVS and CDR2 FNYEAQ come from the germline V gene. CDR3 sequence: CASSFNIGSNQPQHF. The CDR3 region has the DNA TGTGCCAGCAGTTTCAATATCGGGAGCAATCAGCCCCAGCATTTT.

The V gene is TRBV5-4, the J gene TRBJ2-7, with D tentatively TRBD1 (5 bases). In germline, CDR1 is SGHNT, CDR2 YYREEE (reference sequence). V lost 1 base to trimming and J lost 0 bases, with 8 bases between them. This CDR3 is built from 14 residues. CDR3 DNA: TGTGCCAGCAGCTTGCAGGGAAGCTCCTACGAGCAGTACTTC. Protein: CASSLQGSSYEQYF. Variable domain in full (rest from reference TRBV5-4 and TRBJ2-7): ETGVTQSPTHLIKTRGQQVTLRCSSQSGHNTVSWYQQALGQGPQFIFQYYREEENGRGNFPPRFSGLQFPNYSSELNVNALELDDSALYLCASSLQGSSYEQYFGPGTRLTVT.

The chain combines TRBV6-5 with TRBJ2-4; tentative D call: TRBD2 (6 bases). V was trimmed by 0 bases and J by 2 bases, leaving 14 bases between them. The CDR3 spans 17 residues. Germline lookup yields CDR1 MNHEY and CDR2 SVGAGI. CDR3 sequence reads: CASSYSGGTAPKNIQYF. Written as DNA, the CDR3 is TGTGCCAGCAGTTACTCGGGGGGTACGGCCCCCAAAAACATTCAGTACTTC.

This clonotype was seen just once. The CDR3, as DNA: TGTGCCGTCGGGATATCAGATACGCAGTATTTT. Its protein product is CAVGISDTQYF. The chain couples TRBV10-3 to TRBJ2-3; maybe TRBD2 (5 bases). V was cut by 11 bases and J by 4 bases, with 10 bases left in between. This CDR3 has 11 residues. Germline lookup yields CDR1 ENHRY and CDR2 SYGVKD.

This clonotype was found a few times. V and J are TRBV6-1 and TRBJ1-1; D remains unclear. Per germline, CDR1 MNHNS and CDR2 SASEGT. The CDR3 spans 13 residues. Trimming took 6 bases from V and 1 from J, leaving 9 bases between them. CDR3 sequence reads: CASSLTGNTEAFF. In DNA form, the CDR3 reads TGTGCCAGCAGCCTCACGGGGAACACTGAAGCTTTCTTT.

V usage is TRBV4-1 and J usage is TRBJ1-1; D possibly corresponds to TRBD1 (6 bases). V dropped 8 bases and J dropped 1 base, with 11 bases sitting between them. In germline, CDR1 is MGHRA, CDR2 YSYEKL. The CDR3 loop spans 13 amino acids. CDR3 sequence reads: CASRGAGNTEAFF. The DNA of the CDR3 is TGCGCCAGCCGGGGGGCCGGGAACACTGAAGCTTTCTTT.

V usage is TRBV20-1 and J usage is TRBJ2-3; 7 bases agree with TRBD2. With V trimmed by 7 bases and J by 0 bases, 7 bases remained unmatched. The CDR3 is 14 amino acids. The V gene's germline CDR1 is DFQATT and CDR2 SNEGSKA (reference sequence). The CDR3 loop is CSGGGAISTDTQYF. CDR3 DNA sequence: TGCAGTGGCGGGGGAGCGATTAGCACAGATACGCAGTATTTT.

The chain combines TRBV4-1 with TRBJ1-2; D is perhaps TRBD1 (5 bases). Germline V gene lookup returns CDR1 MGHRA and CDR2 YSYEKL. This CDR3 spans 14 amino acids. The V gene lost 6 bases and the J gene lost 4 bases, with 15 bases spanning the gap. CDR3 in amino acids: CASRRTGVSYGYTF. The CDR3 coding sequence is TGCGCCAGCAGGCGTACAGGAGTTTCCTATGGCTACACCTTC.

V gene TRBV4-3 combines with J gene TRBJ2-1; 7 positions match TRBD2. This CDR3 is 16 amino acids long. Germline trimming cut 0 bases from V and 5 bases from J; bases unmatched to any gene: 7. CDR1 is LGHNA, CDR2 YSLEER, per germline. The CDR3 reads CASSQDLWGGDNEQFF. The CDR3 DNA reads as TGCGCCAGCAGCCAAGATCTCTGGGGGGGGGACAATGAGCAGTTCTTC.

This chain connects TRBV5-1 to TRBJ1-1; TRBD1 aligns across 7 bases. J lost 7 bases, V lost 0 bases, and 6 bases had no gene match. The CDR3 sequence is 14 residues long. CDR1 is SGHRS, CDR2 YFSETQ, per germline. CDR3 protein: CASSLDAQGLEAFF. The CDR3 coding sequence is TGCGCCAGCAGCTTGGATGCACAGGGGCTTGAAGCTTTCTTT. The full variable domain, rest sourced from reference TRBV5-1 and TRBJ1-1, is KAGVTQTPRYLIKTRGQQVTLSCSPISGHRSVSWYQQTPGQGLQFLFEYFSETQRNKGNFPGRFSGRQFSNSRSEMNVSTLELGDSALYLCASSLDAQGLEAFFGQGTRLTVV.

This sequence joins TRBV7-9 and TRBJ2-1, with D tentatively TRBD2 (5 bases). Trimming took 3 bases from V and 9 from J, leaving 6 bases between them. The CDR3 consists of 11 residues. CDR1 and CDR2 from the germline V gene are SEHNR and FQNEAQ (reference sequence). The CDR3 spells CASSFSVEQFF. CDR3 coding DNA: TGTGCCAGCAGCTTTAGCGTTGAGCAGTTCTTC.